Listed here are 18 T cell receptor beta chains from one sample, sequenced in a study of blood T cell repertoires in COVID-19. TCRdb keeps only in-frame clones here, not all; method: immunoSEQ multiplex PCR. The table records some 70,000 clones, 70% to 90% of them present only once. The sequencing sample was made of PBMCs or T cells enriched from blood (not recorded which). Receptors originate from a woman between 40 and 50 years old who had recovered from COVID-19.

The chain has TRBV2 and TRBJ2-7, with TRBD1 matching over 8 bases. The junction had 6 bases not matched to a gene; V was cut back by 11 bases and J by 3 bases. Germline CDR1 is SNHLY and CDR2 is FYNNEI. This CDR3 has 12 amino acids. CDR3 sequence (DNA): TGTGCCGGACTTACAGGGGGCTACGAGCAGTACTTC. Translating it yields CAGLTGGYEQYF.

V usage is TRBV27 and J usage is TRBJ1-4; D uncertain. This CDR3 comprises 13 residues. Germline CDR1 and CDR2: MNHEY and SMNVEV (reference sequence). Trimming left V 2 bases short and J 4 bases short, with 5 bases between. The CDR3 loop reads CASSLGLNEKLFF. CDR3 in DNA: TGTGCCAGCAGTTTAGGGCTTAATGAAAAACTGTTTTTT.

The rearrangement links TRBV6-5 to TRBJ1-3, with unresolved D. Germline V CDR1 and CDR2: MNHEY, SVGAGI. There are 15 residues in the CDR3. V lost 4 bases and J 0 bases, leaving 10 bases between the germline ends. DNA of the CDR3: TGTGCCAGCAGTTCCTCGGCATACTCTGGAAACACCATATATTTT. Translated, it gives CASSSSAYSGNTIYF.

The chain couples TRBV20-1 to TRBJ1-2, with 7 bases fitting TRBD1. The germline gives CDR1 DFQATT, CDR2 SNEGSKA (reference sequence). V was clipped by 5 bases and J by 6 bases; unmatched bases: 3. The CDR3 sequence is 11 residues long. CDR3 nucleotide sequence: TGCAGTGCTGGCGGGACAGATGGCTACACCTTC. Translating it yields CSAGGTDGYTF.

Here the CDR3 DNA reads TGTGCCAGCAGTGCAGGGGGATGGGGCAAGAACACTGAAGCTTTCTTT. This codes for CASSAGGWGKNTEAFF. V usage is TRBV2 and J usage is TRBJ1-1, with TRBD1 matching 7 bases. CDR3 length: 16 amino acids. V was clipped by 4 bases and J by 1 base; unmatched bases: 9. Germline CDR1 SNHLY, CDR2 FYNNEI.

The V call is TRBV7-9, the J call TRBJ2-5; maybe TRBD2 (5 bases). Trimming took off 5 bases at V and 3 bases at J, with 13 bases between the two ends. From germline, CDR1 is SEHNR and CDR2 FQNEAQ (reference sequence). This CDR3 contains 14 residues. The CDR3 nucleotides are TGTGCCAGCAGCCCAGGACTTCATAAAGAGACCCAGTACTTC. It specifies CASSPGLHKETQYF.

The V call is TRBV11-3, the J call TRBJ2-5; D gene unclear. This CDR3 is 13 amino acids long. Per germline, CDR1 SGHNT and CDR2 YENEEA. Trimming pared 7 bases from V and 3 bases from J, leaving 12 bases between. The CDR3 DNA follows: TGTGCCAGCACAGCTAGGTTGGAAGAGACCCAGTACTTC. Amino acid sequence: CASTARLEETQYF.

The genes are TRBV5-6 and TRBJ2-3; tentative D call: TRBD2 (5 bases). This CDR3 is built from 16 residues. The V gene's germline CDR1 is SGHDT and CDR2 YYEEEE. V lost 2 bases and J lost 4, with 17 bases in between. CDR3 coding DNA: TGTGCCAGCAGCTTTGAGGGAGCGGCACCAGCAGATACGCAGTATTTT. Its translation: CASSFEGAAPADTQYF.

This clone was seen a few times. The chain is built from TRBV10-2 and TRBJ2-5; TRBD2 might be the D (7 bases). This CDR3 spans 15 amino acids. The V end was cut by 3 bases, the J end by 5 bases, with 16 bases between. From germline, CDR1 is WSHSY and CDR2 SAAADI. The CDR3 DNA is TGCGCCAGCAGTGACACCCGGGGGGCCAGGGAGACCCAGTACTTC. It specifies CASSDTRGARETQYF.

The chain carries TRBV6-5 and TRBJ1-1; 11 positions match TRBD1. Trimming at V came to 7 bases and at J to 11 bases, leaving 6 bases not matched to a gene. Germline CDR1 and CDR2: MNHEY and SVGAGI. CDR3 length equals 12 residues. DNA of the CDR3: TGTGCCAGCACCCGGACAGGGGGCATGGCTTTCTTT. This sequence encodes CASTRTGGMAFF.

The chain recombines TRBV5-1 with TRBJ2-7; weak D call: TRBD1 (6 bases). V was clipped by 4 bases and J by 4 bases, with 15 bases between them. This CDR3 is 14 amino acids long. Germline assignment: CDR1 SGHRS and CDR2 YFSETQ. This chain's CDR3 is CASSRVAGTYEQYF. DNA of the CDR3: TGCGCCAGCAGCCGAGTAGCTGGGACATACGAGCAGTACTTC.

The rearrangement links TRBV11-2 to TRBJ1-2; 7 positions match TRBD1. Germline V gives CDR1 SGHAT, CDR2 FQNNGV. V lost 5 bases and J lost 2; bases outside the gene matches: 2. This CDR3 is 13 amino acids long. CDR3 sequence (DNA): TGTGCCAGCAGCCGGGGACAGAACTATGGCTACACCTTC. Amino acid sequence: CASSRGQNYGYTF. Full variable domain (missing parts from reference TRBV11-2 and TRBJ1-2): EAGVAQSPRYKIIEKRQSVAFWCNPISGHATLYWYQQILGQGPKLLIQFQNNGVVDDSQLPKDRFSAERLKGVDSTLKIQPAKLEDSAVYLCASSRGQNYGYTFGSGTRLTVV.

The chain links TRBV29-1 to TRBJ1-3; D is uncertain. This CDR3 spans 14 amino acids. V lost 4 bases to trimming and J lost 0 bases, with 10 bases between them. Germline-derived CDR1 and CDR2 are SQVTM and ANQGSEA. CDR3 nucleotide sequence: TGCAGCGTTGGACTGCCCAACTCTGGAAACACCATATATTTT. Encoded protein: CSVGLPNSGNTIYF.

The CDR3 DNA sequence: TGCGCCAGCAGCTCAACCTCGGGACTAGCGACTCTCAATGAGCAGTTCTTC. This gives the protein CASSSTSGLATLNEQFF. The rearrangement links TRBV5-1 to TRBJ2-1, with 10 bases identical to TRBD2. The V gene's germline CDR1 is SGHRS and CDR2 YFSETQ. CDR3 length: 17 amino acids. V dropped 3 bases and J dropped 6; count of bases not matched to a gene: 12.

The sample holds a few counts of this clone. This rearrangement joins TRBV5-6 to TRBJ1-3, with D perhaps TRBD1 (6 bases). Per the germline V gene, CDR1 is SGHDT and CDR2 is YYEEEE. The CDR3 totals 15 residues. V lost 3 bases to trimming and J lost 4 bases, with 14 bases between them. The CDR3 bases are TGTGCCAGCAGCTGGGGAGGGGGAGCCGGAAACACCATATATTTT. Protein: CASSWGGGAGNTIYF.

The rearrangement links TRBV11-2 to TRBJ2-7, with TRBD2 as a possible D gene (5 bases). Trimming cost V 1 base and J 5 bases, with 9 bases left between them. CDR1 and CDR2 from the germline V gene are SGHAT and FQNNGV. This CDR3 region has 13 residues. The DNA for the CDR3 is TGTGCCAGCAGCTTAGTCCCCGGGAACGAGCAGTACTTC. Residues: CASSLVPGNEQYF.

The chain joins TRBV7-3 to TRBJ1-6, with 7 bases lining up with TRBD1. CDR3 size: 14 residues. Germline V gene lookup returns CDR1 SGHTA and CDR2 FQGTGA. The V segment lost 6 bases and the J segment 7 bases; nucleotides outside the gene matches: 6. The DNA for the CDR3 is TGTGCCAGCAGGAAAGGGACAGCCAATTCACCCCTCCACTTT. It encodes CASRKGTANSPLHF.

The genes are TRBV21-1 and TRBJ1-4; TRBD1 was called by the table and not checked on the DNA. TRBV21-1 is termed a pseudogene. This CDR3 has 15 amino acids. The CDR3 DNA follows: TGTGCCAGCAGAGGGGCCGGGACAGGGCTTCCCTTGACGTTTTTT. It translates to CASRGAGTGLPLTFF.